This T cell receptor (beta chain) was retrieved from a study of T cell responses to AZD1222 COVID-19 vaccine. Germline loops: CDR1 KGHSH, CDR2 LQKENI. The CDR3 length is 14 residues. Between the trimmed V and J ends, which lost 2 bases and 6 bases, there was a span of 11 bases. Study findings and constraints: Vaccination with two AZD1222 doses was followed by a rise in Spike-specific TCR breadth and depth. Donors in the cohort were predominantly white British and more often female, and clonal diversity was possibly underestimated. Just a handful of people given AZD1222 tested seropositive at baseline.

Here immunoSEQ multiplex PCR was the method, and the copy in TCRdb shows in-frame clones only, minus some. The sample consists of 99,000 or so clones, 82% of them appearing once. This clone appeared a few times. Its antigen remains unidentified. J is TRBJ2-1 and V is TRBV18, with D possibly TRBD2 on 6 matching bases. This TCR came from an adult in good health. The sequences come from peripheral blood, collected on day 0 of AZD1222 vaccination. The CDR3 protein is CASSPIQGGNEQFF. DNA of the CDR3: TGTGCCAGCTCACCAATCCAGGGAGGCAATGAGCAGTTCTTC. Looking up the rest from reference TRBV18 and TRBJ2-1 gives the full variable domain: NAGVMQNPRHLVRRRGQEARLRCSPMKGHSHVYWYRQLPEEGLKFMVYLQKENIIDESGMPKERFSAEFPKEGPSILRIQQVVRGDSAAYFCASSPIQGGNEQFFGPGTRLTVL.